This entry describes one T cell receptor beta chain. Its specificity is unknown. This PCR relied on a set of 60 Vbeta primers and 13 Jbeta primers. The table came from immunoSEQ multiplex PCR; TCRdb's copy has only in-frame clones and leaves some out. The sample records 150,000 to 200,000 clones, 60% to 80% being singletons. Germline V gene data show CDR1 as SGHAT and CDR2 as FQNNGV. V lost 3 bases and J lost 5; bases outside the gene matches: 10. This CDR3 is built from 17 residues. The data were taken from a study of cytomegalovirus exposure and HLA in healthy donors. General study results and limits: The authors judged a highly shared variant cluster likely a sequencing artifact. Later analysis suggested most CMV-associated TCR beta chains were HLA-restricted. With DRB1 most and HLA-C fewest, TCR association rates differed between HLA loci in a later analysis. A later analysis reportedly found fewer N-insertions in an Asian-associated ancestry cluster than the roughly 700-donor mean.

The source of this sequence is a woman in her forties or fifties in good health and CMV-seropositive. The gene calls are TRBV11-2 and TRBJ2-3, with TRBD2 matching 11 bases. The sequenced sample consisted of PBMCs. CDR3 nucleotides: TGTGCCAGCAGCTTGGAACTAGCGGGGGACCACTTAGATACGCAGTATTTT. It codes for CASSLELAGDHLDTQYF.